The sequence of this T cell receptor beta chain was determined in a study of blood T cell repertoires in COVID-19. The wider study: Samples taken during acute and convalescent COVID-19 were collected in the United States, Italy and Spain. In each case, the material was cDNA or gDNA derived from T cells, B-cell-depleted T cells, or PBMCs.

Trimming cost V 3 bases and J 1 base; bases outside gene matches: 5. The CDR3 loop spans 17 amino acids. Germline V gene data show CDR1 as SGHRS and CDR2 as YFSETQ. In the study's own analysis: Amplified reference gene primers provided the basis for estimating nucleated cell counts. Produced via immunoSEQ multiplex PCR; TCRdb's table is partial and in-frame only. The V and J calls and clone size were taken over from that table, and D and trimming were inferred from the DNA. The table lists approximately 190,000 clones, 84% of them singletons. This clonotype was sampled from a woman in her seventies with active or convalescent COVID-19. Sequenced sample: peripheral blood. The genes are TRBV5-1 and TRBJ2-2; 11 bases agree with TRBD1. The CDR3 nucleotides are TGCGCCAGCAGCTCGGACAGGGGGCTAGTGAACACCGGGGAGCTGTTTTTT. Translating it yields CASSSDRGLVNTGELFF.